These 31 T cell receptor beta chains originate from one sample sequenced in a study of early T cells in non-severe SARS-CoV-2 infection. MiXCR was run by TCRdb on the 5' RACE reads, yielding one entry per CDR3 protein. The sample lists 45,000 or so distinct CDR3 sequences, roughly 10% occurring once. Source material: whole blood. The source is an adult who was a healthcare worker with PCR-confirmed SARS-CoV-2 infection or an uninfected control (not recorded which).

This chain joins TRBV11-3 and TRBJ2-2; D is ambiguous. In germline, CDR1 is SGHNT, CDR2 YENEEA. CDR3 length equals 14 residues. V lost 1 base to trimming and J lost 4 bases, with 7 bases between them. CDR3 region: CASSLVAGTGELFF. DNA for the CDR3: TGTGCCAGCAGCTTAGTGGCCGGCACCGGGGAGCTGTTTTTT.

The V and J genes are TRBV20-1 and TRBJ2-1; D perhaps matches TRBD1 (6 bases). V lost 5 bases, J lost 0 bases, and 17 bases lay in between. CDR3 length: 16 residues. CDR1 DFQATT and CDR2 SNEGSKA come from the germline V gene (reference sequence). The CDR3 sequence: CSAPTGTFSSYNEQFF. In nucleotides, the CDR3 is TGCAGTGCTCCGACAGGAACCTTTAGCTCCTACAATGAGCAGTTCTTC.

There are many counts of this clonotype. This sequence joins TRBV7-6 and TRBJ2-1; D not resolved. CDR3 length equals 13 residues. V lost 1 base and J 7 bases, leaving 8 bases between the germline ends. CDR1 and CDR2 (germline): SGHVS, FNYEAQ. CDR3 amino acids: CASSLVSRNEQFF. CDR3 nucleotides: TGTGCCAGCAGCTTAGTATCCCGAAATGAGCAGTTCTTC.

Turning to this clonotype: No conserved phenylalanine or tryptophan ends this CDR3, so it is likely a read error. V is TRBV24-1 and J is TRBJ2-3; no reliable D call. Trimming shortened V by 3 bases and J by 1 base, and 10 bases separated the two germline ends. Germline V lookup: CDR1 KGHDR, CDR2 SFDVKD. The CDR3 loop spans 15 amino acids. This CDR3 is CATSDPSGGTDTQYI. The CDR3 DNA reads TGTGCCACCAGTGATCCTTCCGGAGGCACAGATACGCAGTATATT.

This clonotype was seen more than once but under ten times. The DNA of the CDR3 is TGTGCCAGCAGCCAAGATACGTCGGTCTCACCCCTCCACTTT. Protein product: CASSQDTSVSPLHF. The V gene is TRBV3-1, the J gene TRBJ1-6, with unresolved D. Germline assignment: CDR1 LGHDT and CDR2 YNNKEL (reference sequence). Between the trimmed V and J ends, which lost 0 bases and 10 bases, there was a span of 10 bases. The length of the CDR3 is 14 residues.

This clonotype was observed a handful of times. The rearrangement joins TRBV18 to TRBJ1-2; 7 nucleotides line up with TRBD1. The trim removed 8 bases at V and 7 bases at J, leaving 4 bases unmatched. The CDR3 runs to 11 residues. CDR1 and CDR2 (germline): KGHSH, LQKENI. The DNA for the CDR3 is TGTGCCAGCCAGGGGGAAGGTGGCTACACCTTC. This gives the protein CASQGEGGYTF.

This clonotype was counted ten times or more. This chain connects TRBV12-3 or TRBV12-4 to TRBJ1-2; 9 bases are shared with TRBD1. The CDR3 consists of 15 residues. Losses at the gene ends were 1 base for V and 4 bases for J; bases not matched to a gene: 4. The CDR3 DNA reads TGTGCCAGCAGTTTAGGCGAGGACAGGGGCTATGGCTACACCTTC. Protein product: CASSLGEDRGYGYTF.

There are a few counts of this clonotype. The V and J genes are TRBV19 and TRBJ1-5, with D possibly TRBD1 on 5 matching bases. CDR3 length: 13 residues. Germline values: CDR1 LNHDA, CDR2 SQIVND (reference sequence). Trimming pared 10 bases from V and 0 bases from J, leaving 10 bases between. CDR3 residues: CATRGNSNQPQHF. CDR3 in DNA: TGTGCCACCCGGGGGAATAGCAATCAGCCCCAGCATTTT.

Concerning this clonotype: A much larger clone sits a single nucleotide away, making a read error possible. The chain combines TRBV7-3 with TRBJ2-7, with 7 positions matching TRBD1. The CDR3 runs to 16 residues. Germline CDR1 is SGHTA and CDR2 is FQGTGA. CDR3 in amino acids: CTSSPRDRAPQDEQYF. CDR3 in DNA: TGTACCAGCAGCCCCCGAGACAGGGCCCCCCAGGACGAGCAGTACTTC.

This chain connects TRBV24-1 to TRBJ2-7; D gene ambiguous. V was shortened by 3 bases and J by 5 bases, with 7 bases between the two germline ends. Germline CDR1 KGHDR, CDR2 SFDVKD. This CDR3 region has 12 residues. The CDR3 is CATSDPLDEQYF. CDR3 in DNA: TGTGCCACCAGTGATCCGCTTGACGAGCAGTACTTC.

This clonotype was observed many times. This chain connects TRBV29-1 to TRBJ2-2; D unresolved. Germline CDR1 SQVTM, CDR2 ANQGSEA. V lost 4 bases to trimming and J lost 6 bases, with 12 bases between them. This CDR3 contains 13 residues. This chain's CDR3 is CSVAFRAAGELFF. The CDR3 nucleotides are TGCAGCGTTGCGTTCCGAGCAGCCGGGGAGCTGTTTTTT.

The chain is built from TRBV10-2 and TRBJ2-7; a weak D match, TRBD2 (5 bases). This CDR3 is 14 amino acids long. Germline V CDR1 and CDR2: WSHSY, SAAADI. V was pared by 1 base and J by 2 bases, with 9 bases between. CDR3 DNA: TGCGCCAGCAGTGAGTTCGGGGTGACCTACGAGCAGTACTTC. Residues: CASSEFGVTYEQYF.

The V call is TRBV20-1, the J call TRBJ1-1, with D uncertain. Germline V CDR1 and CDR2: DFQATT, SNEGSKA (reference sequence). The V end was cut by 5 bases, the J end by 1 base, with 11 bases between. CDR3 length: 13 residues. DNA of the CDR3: TGCAGTGCTCCATCCCGGCGGAACACTGAAGCTTTCTTT. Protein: CSAPSRRNTEAFF.

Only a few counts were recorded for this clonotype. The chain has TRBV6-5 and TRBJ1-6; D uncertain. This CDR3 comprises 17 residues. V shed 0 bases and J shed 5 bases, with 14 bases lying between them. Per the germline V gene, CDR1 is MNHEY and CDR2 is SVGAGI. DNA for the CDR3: TGTGCCAGCAGTTACTCTTTGGAGGGTCCCAATAATTCACCCCTCCACTTT. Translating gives CASSYSLEGPNNSPLHF.

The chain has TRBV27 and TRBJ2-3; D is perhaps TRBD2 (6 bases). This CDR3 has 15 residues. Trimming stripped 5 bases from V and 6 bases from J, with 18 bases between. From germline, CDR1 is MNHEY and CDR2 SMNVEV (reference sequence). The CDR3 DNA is TGTGCCAGCAGTCCCGCCGGGGGTCTATCGGATACGCAGTATTTT. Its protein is CASSPAGGLSDTQYF.

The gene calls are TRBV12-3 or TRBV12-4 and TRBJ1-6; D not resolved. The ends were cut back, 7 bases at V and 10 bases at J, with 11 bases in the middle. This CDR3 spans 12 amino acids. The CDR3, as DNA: TGTGCCAGCAAAATTTCGAACTCACCCCTCCACTTT. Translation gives CASKISNSPLHF.

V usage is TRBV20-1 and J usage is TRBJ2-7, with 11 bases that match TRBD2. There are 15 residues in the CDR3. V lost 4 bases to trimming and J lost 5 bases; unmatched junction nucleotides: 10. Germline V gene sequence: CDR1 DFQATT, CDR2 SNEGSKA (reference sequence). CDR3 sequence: CSAKNPGSGGDEQYF. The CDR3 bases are TGCAGTGCTAAGAATCCGGGTAGCGGGGGGGACGAGCAGTACTTC.

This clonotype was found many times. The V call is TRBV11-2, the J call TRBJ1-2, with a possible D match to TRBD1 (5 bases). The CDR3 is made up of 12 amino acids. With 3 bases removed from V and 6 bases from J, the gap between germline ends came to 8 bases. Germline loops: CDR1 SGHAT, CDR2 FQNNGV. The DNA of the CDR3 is TGTGCCAGCAGCTTTGACAGCGATGGCTACACCTTC. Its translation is CASSFDSDGYTF.

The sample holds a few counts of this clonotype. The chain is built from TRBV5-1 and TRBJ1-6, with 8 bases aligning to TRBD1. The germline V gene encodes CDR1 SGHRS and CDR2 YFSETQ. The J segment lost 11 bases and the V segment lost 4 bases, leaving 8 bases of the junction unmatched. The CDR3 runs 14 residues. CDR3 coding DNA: TGCGCCAGCAGCGAGGGACAGGCGACGGCACCCCTCCACTTT. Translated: CASSEGQATAPLHF.

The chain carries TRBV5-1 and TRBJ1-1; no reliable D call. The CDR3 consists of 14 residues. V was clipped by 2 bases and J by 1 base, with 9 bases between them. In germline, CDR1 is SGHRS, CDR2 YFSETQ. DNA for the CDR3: TGCGCCAGCAGCTTCTATGACGGGAACACTGAAGCTTTCTTT. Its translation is CASSFYDGNTEAFF.

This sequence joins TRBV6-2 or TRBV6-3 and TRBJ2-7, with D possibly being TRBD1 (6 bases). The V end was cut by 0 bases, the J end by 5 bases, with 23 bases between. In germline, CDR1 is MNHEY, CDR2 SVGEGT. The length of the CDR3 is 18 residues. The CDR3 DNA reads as TGTGCCAGCAGTTACTCGGTGATCACGGGACATAATTTCGACGAGCAGTACTTC. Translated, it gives CASSYSVITGHNFDEQYF.

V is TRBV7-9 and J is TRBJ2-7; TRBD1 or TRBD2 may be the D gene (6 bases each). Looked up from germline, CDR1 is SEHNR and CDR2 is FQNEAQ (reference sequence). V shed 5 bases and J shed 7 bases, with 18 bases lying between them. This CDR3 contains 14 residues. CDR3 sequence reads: CASSPAGSRGEQYF. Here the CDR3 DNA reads TGTGCCAGCAGCCCGGCGGGGTCGAGGGGGGAGCAGTACTTC.

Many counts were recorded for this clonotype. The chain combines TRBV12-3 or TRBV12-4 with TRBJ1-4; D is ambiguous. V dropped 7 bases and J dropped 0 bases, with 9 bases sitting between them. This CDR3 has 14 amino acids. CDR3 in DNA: TGTGCCAGCACCCATTCTGCAACTAATGAAAAACTGTTTTTT. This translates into CASTHSATNEKLFF.

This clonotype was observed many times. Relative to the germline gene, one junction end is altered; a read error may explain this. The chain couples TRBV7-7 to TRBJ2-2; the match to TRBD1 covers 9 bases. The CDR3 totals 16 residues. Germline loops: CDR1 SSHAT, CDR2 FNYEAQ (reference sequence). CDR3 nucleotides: TGTGCTAGCAGGTCTACGGGACAGGGAGGCACCGGGGAGCTGTTTTTT. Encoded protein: CASRSTGQGGTGELFF.

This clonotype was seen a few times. CDR3 nucleotide sequence: TGTGCTAGTGGTACGCTGACAGGGGCAGAAGCTTTCTTT. The encoded protein is CASGTLTGAEAFF. The J gene is TRBJ1-1, the V gene TRBV12-5, with 8 bases fitting TRBD1. This CDR3 comprises 13 residues. Germline V CDR1 and CDR2: LGHNT, FRNRAP. V dropped 5 bases and J dropped 8; count of bases not matched to a gene: 7.

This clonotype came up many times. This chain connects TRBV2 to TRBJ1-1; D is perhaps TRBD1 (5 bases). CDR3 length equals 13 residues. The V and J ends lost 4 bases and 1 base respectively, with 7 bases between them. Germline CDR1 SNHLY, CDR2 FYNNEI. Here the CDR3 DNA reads TGTGCCAGCAGTGGGGGGAGGAACACTGAAGCTTTCTTT. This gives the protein CASSGGRNTEAFF.

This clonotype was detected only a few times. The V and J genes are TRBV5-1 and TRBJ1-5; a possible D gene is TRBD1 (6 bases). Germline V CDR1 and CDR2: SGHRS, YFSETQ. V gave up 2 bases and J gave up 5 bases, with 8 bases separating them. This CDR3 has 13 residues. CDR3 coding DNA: TGCGCCAGCAGCTTACAGGGTGATCAGCCCCAGCATTTT. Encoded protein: CASSLQGDQPQHF.

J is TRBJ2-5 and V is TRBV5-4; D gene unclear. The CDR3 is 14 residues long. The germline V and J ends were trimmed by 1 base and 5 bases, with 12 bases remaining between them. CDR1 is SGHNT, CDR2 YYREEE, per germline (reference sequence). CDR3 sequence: CASSLPREWETQYF. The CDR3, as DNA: TGTGCCAGCAGCTTGCCGCGTGAATGGGAGACCCAGTACTTC. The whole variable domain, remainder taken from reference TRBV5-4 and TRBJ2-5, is ETGVTQSPTHLIKTRGQQVTLRCSSQSGHNTVSWYQQALGQGPQFIFQYYREEENGRGNFPPRFSGLQFPNYSSELNVNALELDDSALYLCASSLPREWETQYFGPGTRLLVL.

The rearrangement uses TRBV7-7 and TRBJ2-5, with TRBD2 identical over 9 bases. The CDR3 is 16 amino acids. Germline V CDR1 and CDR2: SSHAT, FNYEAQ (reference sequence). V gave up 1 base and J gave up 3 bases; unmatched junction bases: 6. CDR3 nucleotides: TGTGCCAGCAGCTTAGATGATCTAGCGGGGAAAGAGACCCAGTACTTC. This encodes CASSLDDLAGKETQYF.

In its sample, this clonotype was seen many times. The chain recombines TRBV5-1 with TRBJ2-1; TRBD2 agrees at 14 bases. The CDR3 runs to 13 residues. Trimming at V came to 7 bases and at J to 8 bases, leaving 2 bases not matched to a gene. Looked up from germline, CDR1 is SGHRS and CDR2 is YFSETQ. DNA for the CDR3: TGCGCCAGCGGACTAGCGGGGGGATATGAGCAGTTCTTC. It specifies CASGLAGGYEQFF.

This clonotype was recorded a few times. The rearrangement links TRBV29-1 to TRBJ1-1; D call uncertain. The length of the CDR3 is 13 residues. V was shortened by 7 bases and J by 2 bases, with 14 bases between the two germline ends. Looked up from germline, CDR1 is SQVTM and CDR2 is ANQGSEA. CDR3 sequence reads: CSGAAYSNTEAFF. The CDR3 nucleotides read TGCAGCGGGGCAGCGTACTCAAACACTGAAGCTTTCTTT.